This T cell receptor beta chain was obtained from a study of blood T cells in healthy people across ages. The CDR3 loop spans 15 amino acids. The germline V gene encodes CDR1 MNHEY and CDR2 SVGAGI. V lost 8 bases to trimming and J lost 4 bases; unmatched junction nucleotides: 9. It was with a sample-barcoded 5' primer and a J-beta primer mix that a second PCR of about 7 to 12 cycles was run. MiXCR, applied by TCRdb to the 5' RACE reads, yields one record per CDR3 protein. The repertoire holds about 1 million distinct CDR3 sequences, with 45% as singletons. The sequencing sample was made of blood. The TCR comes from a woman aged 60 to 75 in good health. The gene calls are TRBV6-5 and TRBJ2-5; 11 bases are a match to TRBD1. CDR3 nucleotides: TGTGCCAGCCGTTTTGGGACAGGGGGAACAGAGACCCAGTACTTC. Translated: CASRFGTGGTETQYF.